The 17 T cell receptor beta chains listed next were all sequenced from one sample in a study of beta chain features in type 1 diabetes. Whole-study findings and limits: For Type 1 diabetes patients, all four CD4+ subsets carried TCRB CDR3s that were moderately but significantly shorter.

Their antigens are not known. Sequenced material consisted of expressed TCRB transcripts (all of the isolated RNA was reverse transcribed). Only in-frame clones appear in the TCRdb table, and some are missing; sequencing was by immunoSEQ multiplex PCR. The sample carries under 850,000 clones, about an eighth recorded once. Sequenced sample: naive CD4+ T cells from blood. Receptors were obtained from a man aged 18 to 30 with type 1 diabetes.

This clone was observed a few times. The chain employs TRBV9 and TRBJ2-1, with D perhaps matching TRBD1 or TRBD2 (5 bases each). Germline V gene data show CDR1 as SGDLS and CDR2 as YYNGEE. The CDR3 has 16 residues. V dropped 2 bases and J dropped 0 bases, with 12 bases sitting between them. CDR3 amino acids: CASSVDEGFSYNEQFF. The CDR3 DNA is TGTGCCAGCAGCGTGGACGAGGGGTTCTCCTACAATGAGCAGTTCTTC.

This clone was found a few times. The chain links TRBV4-1 to TRBJ1-5; D ambiguous. Germline V gene data show CDR1 as MGHRA and CDR2 as YSYEKL. The CDR3 totals 17 residues. V lost 4 bases, J lost 2 bases, and 18 bases lay in between. CDR3 in amino acids: CASSPVGLFVGNQPQHF. Written as DNA, the CDR3 is TGCGCCAGCAGCCCTGTTGGTCTATTTGTGGGCAATCAGCCCCAGCATTTT.

This clone has more than one count but fewer than ten. The chain joins TRBV7-9 to TRBJ1-1; 7 bases map to TRBD1. Germline V lookup: CDR1 SEHNR, CDR2 FQNEAQ (reference sequence). The J segment lost 0 bases and the V segment lost 8 bases, leaving 0 bases of the junction unmatched. The CDR3 contains 12 residues. CDR3 sequence: CASDRVNTEAFF. The CDR3 bases are TGTGCCAGCGACAGGGTGAACACTGAAGCTTTCTTT.

The V and J genes are TRBV7-9 and TRBJ2-5; 9 positions match TRBD1. Unmatched junction bases numbered 8, after V lost 5 bases and J lost 4 bases. The CDR3 has 15 amino acids. Per the germline V gene, CDR1 is SEHNR and CDR2 is FQNEAQ (reference sequence). The CDR3 DNA sequence: TGTGCCAGCAGCCGCCGAACGGACAGGGGAGAGACCCAGTACTTC. Amino acids: CASSRRTDRGETQYF.

This clone has just one count. The chain uses TRBV2 and TRBJ2-7; TRBD1 might be the D (6 bases). The CDR3 loop spans 15 amino acids. Trimming took 6 bases from V and 0 from J, leaving 15 bases between them. The germline V gene has CDR1 SNHLY and CDR2 FYNNEI. The CDR3 DNA reads as TGTGCCAGCAGCGATAGACAGGTTAGCTCCTACGAGCAGTACTTC. It codes for CASSDRQVSSYEQYF.

This clone was detected a few times. The chain links TRBV28 to TRBJ2-4; TRBD2 matches 7 bases. The V and J ends lost 4 bases and 1 base, in that order; junction bases with no gene match: 16. Germline CDR1 MDHEN, CDR2 SYDVKM. The CDR3 consists of 19 residues. CDR3 in DNA: TGTGCCAGCAGTTCCCTCGGGGGGATAAGGGAAAGGGCCAAAAACATTCAGTACTTC. It codes for CASSSLGGIRERAKNIQYF. The complete variable domain, with remaining parts taken from reference TRBV28 and TRBJ2-4, reads DVKVTQSSRYLVKRTGEKVFLECVQDMDHENMFWYRQDPGLGLRLIYFSYDVKMKEKGDIPEGYSVSREKKERFSLILESASTNQTSMYLCASSSLGGIRERAKNIQYFGAGTRLSVL.

This clone occurred a few times. The V gene is TRBV28, the J gene TRBJ2-7; D gene unclear. This CDR3 contains 11 residues. CDR1 is MDHEN, CDR2 SYDVKM, per germline. V was clipped by 3 bases and J by 3 bases, with 3 bases between them. The CDR3 is CASSLYYEQYF. DNA for the CDR3: TGTGCCAGCAGTTTGTACTACGAGCAGTACTTC. Together with reference TRBV28 and TRBJ2-7, the CDR3 gives the full variable domain: DVKVTQSSRYLVKRTGEKVFLECVQDMDHENMFWYRQDPGLGLRLIYFSYDVKMKEKGDIPEGYSVSREKKERFSLILESASTNQTSMYLCASSLYYEQYFGPGTRLTVT.

The CDR3 spells CASSPPTGEDGYTF. The CDR3 coding sequence is TGTGCCAGCTCACCCCCAACGGGGGAGGATGGCTACACCTTC. V usage is TRBV18 and J usage is TRBJ1-2; TRBD1 might be the D (5 bases). Germline CDR1 is KGHSH and CDR2 is LQKENI. Trimming removed 3 bases from V and 6 bases from J, with 14 bases in between. This CDR3 spans 14 amino acids.

This clone was observed a handful of times. The rearrangement uses TRBV30 and TRBJ2-5, with a tentative D call TRBD2 (7 bases). Per the germline V gene, CDR1 is GTSNPN and CDR2 is SVGIG (reference sequence). V was pared by 1 base and J by 2 bases, with 14 bases between. The CDR3 runs 15 residues. The CDR3 is CAWSGGGSAQETQYF. The CDR3 region has the DNA TGTGCCTGGAGTGGGGGGGGCAGCGCACAAGAGACCCAGTACTTC.

There are a few counts of this clone. The V gene is TRBV7-9, the J gene TRBJ2-1; tentative D call: TRBD1 (6 bases). This CDR3 contains 15 residues. Trimming left V 2 bases short and J 6 bases short, with 14 bases between. CDR1 is SEHNR, CDR2 FQNEAQ, per germline (reference sequence). The CDR3 here is CASSLRGWGRNEQFF. CDR3 coding DNA: TGTGCCAGCAGCTTAAGGGGGTGGGGCCGCAATGAGCAGTTCTTC.

CDR3 in amino acids: CASSQQGTYEQYF. CDR3 DNA sequence: TGTGCCAGCAGTCAACAGGGAACCTACGAGCAGTACTTC. This chain uses TRBV6-5 with TRBJ2-7; D is perhaps TRBD1 (6 bases). This CDR3 comprises 13 residues. Germline loops: CDR1 MNHEY, CDR2 SVGAGI. Trimming cost V 5 bases and J 2 bases, with 10 bases left between them.

This clone was counted between two and nine times. The chain links TRBV2 to TRBJ1-3; D remains unclear. The CDR3 spans 14 residues. Trimming shortened V by 8 bases and J by 0 bases, and 11 bases separated the two germline ends. Germline CDR1 is SNHLY and CDR2 is FYNNEI. The CDR3 loop is CASASGRSGNTIYF. In DNA, the CDR3 is TGTGCCAGCGCGTCTGGCCGCTCTGGAAACACCATATATTTT.

This clone appeared a few times. The chain recombines TRBV13 with TRBJ2-1, with 9 positions matching TRBD1. The V segment lost 0 bases and the J segment 6 bases; nucleotides outside the gene matches: 12. The CDR3 is made up of 18 amino acids. Germline V gene data show CDR1 as PRHDT and CDR2 as FYEKMQ (reference sequence). CDR3 DNA: TGTGCCAGCAGCTTAGGCCGAACCCCGGGACAGGGTAGCAATGAGCAGTTCTTC. This codes for CASSLGRTPGQGSNEQFF.

This chain links TRBV5-1 with TRBJ2-4, with 9 bases fitting TRBD1. The CDR3 runs to 16 residues. Germline CDR1 reads SGHRS; CDR2 reads YFSETQ. Trimming took 4 bases from V and 2 from J; bases not matched to a gene: 7. The CDR3 DNA is TGCGCCAGCAGCCTGGGACAGGGTGACTCCAAAAACATTCAGTACTTC. Protein: CASSLGQGDSKNIQYF.

This clone was counted only a few times. The chain has TRBV10-3 and TRBJ1-5, with TRBD1 matching over 7 bases. CDR3 length: 13 residues. Losses at the gene ends were 6 bases for V and 7 bases for J; bases not matched to a gene: 6. The germline CDR1 and CDR2 sequences are ENHRY and SYGVKD. CDR3 residues: CAISDRARQPQHF. The CDR3 DNA follows: TGTGCCATCAGCGACAGGGCTAGGCAGCCCCAGCATTTT.

A note on this clone: Additional DNA sequences in this sample encode the identical CDR3. V gene TRBV7-2 combines with J gene TRBJ2-1; D is ambiguous. V was cut by 3 bases and J by 10 bases, with 10 bases left in between. The CDR3 totals 12 residues. Germline loops: CDR1 SGHTA, CDR2 FQGNSA. The CDR3: CASSLLGQEQFF. DNA of the CDR3: TGTGCCAGCAGCTTGCTAGGCCAAGAGCAGTTCTTC.

In this sample, this clone turned up a few times. The rearrangement uses TRBV10-3 and TRBJ1-5; D remains unclear. V lost 2 bases and J 16 bases, leaving 21 bases between the germline ends. Per germline, CDR1 ENHRY and CDR2 SYGVKD. This CDR3 spans 14 amino acids. This CDR3 is CAISEVKGSEGFHF. CDR3 in DNA: TGTGCCATCAGTGAGGTTAAAGGTTCCGAGGGCTTTCATTTT.